The 7 T cell receptor beta chains in this list originate from one sample, sequenced in a study of T-cell memory formation after mild COVID-19. MiXCR, applied by TCRdb to the 5' RACE reads, yields one record per CDR3 protein. The sample shows about 190,000 distinct CDR3 sequences, approximately 16% of them seen only once. Sequences were obtained from PBMCs or a T cell subset sorted from them (not recorded which). The receptors originated from an adult woman who had mild COVID-19 (a few samples of this study predate the infection). Cell type and time point are not known.

The gene calls are TRBV14 and TRBJ2-2, with 12 bases that match TRBD1. The CDR3 has 18 residues. The junction had 13 bases not matched to a gene; V was cut back by 4 bases and J by 7 bases. Germline CDR1 and CDR2: SGHDN and FVKESK. The CDR3 DNA is TGTGCCAGCAGCCGACCCCAGCGGGACAGGGGGCCTGGCGGGGAGCTGTTTTTT. This sequence encodes CASSRPQRDRGPGGELFF.

This clonotype was observed a handful of times. The rearrangement uses TRBV20-1 and TRBJ1-5; D gene ambiguous. Germline CDR1 DFQATT, CDR2 SNEGSKA (reference sequence). V lost 6 bases and J lost 1, with 13 bases in between. The CDR3 covers 14 residues. In DNA, the CDR3 is TGCAGTGCAACAAGTCCAGACAGCAATCAGCCCCAGCATTTT. The encoded protein is CSATSPDSNQPQHF.

This clonotype was seen more than once but under ten times. J is TRBJ2-1 and V is TRBV12-3 or TRBV12-4; 13 bases map to TRBD2. This CDR3 contains 17 residues. The junction had 7 bases not matched to a gene; V was cut back by 0 bases and J by 8 bases. This CDR3 is CASSLALTSGGADEQFF. The CDR3 DNA reads as TGTGCCAGCAGTTTAGCGCTAACTAGCGGGGGGGCCGATGAGCAGTTCTTC.

At least ten counts were recorded for this clonotype. This CDR3 is CASSPRGGDSPLHF. The CDR3 coding sequence is TGTGCCAGCAGCCCCAGGGGTGGGGATTCACCCCTCCACTTT. The V call is TRBV7-8, the J call TRBJ1-6; D is perhaps TRBD1 (6 bases). CDR3 size: 14 residues. Deletions cut 5 bases from V and 8 bases from J, with 13 bases between. Germline V gene data show CDR1 as SGHVS and CDR2 as FQNEAQ.

The chain recombines TRBV7-2 with TRBJ2-7; 8 nucleotides agree with TRBD1. CDR1 and CDR2 from the germline V gene are SGHTA and FQGNSA. V shed 2 bases and J 6 bases; nucleotides not matched to a gene: 12. The CDR3 spans 16 residues. The DNA of the CDR3 is TGTGCCAGCAGCTTAATGCACGGACAGGGATTCCCCGAGCAGTACTTC. Protein: CASSLMHGQGFPEQYF.

This clonotype occurred a few times. This chain links TRBV5-1 with TRBJ2-5, with 8 bases that match TRBD1. Germline lookup yields CDR1 SGHRS and CDR2 YFSETQ. V lost 1 base and J lost 5; bases outside the gene matches: 19. The CDR3 length is 19 residues. The CDR3 loop is CASSLSKFVADRVKETQYF. CDR3 coding DNA: TGCGCCAGCAGCTTGTCCAAATTTGTTGCGGACAGGGTGAAGGAGACCCAGTACTTC.

V gene TRBV7-2 combines with J gene TRBJ2-3, with D possibly called TRBD1 or TRBD2 (5 bases each). Between the trimmed V and J ends, which lost 1 base and 2 bases, there was a span of 10 bases. The CDR3 covers 15 residues. The germline CDR1 and CDR2 sequences are SGHTA and FQGNSA. CDR3 bases: TGTGCCAGCAGCTTAGTGGCTGGGACCACAGATACGCAGTATTTT. Translating gives CASSLVAGTTDTQYF. The variable domain in full, completed from reference TRBV7-2 and TRBJ2-3, reads GAGVSQSPSNKVTEKGKDVELRCDPISGHTALYWYRQSLGQGLEFLIYFQGNSAPDKSGLPSDRFSAERTGGSVSTLTIQRTQQEDSAVYLCASSLVAGTTDTQYFGPGTRLTVL.